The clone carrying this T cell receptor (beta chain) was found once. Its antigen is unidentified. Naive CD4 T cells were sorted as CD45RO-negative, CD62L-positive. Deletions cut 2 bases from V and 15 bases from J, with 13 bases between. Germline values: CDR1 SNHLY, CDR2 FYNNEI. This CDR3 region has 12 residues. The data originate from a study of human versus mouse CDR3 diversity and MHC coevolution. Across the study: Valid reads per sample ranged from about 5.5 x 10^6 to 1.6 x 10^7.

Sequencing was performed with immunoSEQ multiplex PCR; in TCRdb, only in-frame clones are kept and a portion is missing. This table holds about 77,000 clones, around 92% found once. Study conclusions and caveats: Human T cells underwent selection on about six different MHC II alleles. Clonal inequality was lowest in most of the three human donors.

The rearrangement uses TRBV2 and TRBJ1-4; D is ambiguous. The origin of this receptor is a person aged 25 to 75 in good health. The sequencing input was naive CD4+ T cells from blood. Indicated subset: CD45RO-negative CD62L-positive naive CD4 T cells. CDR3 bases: TGTGCCAGCAGTGAACGGCTGAGGATTATGTTTTTT. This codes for CASSERLRIMFF.